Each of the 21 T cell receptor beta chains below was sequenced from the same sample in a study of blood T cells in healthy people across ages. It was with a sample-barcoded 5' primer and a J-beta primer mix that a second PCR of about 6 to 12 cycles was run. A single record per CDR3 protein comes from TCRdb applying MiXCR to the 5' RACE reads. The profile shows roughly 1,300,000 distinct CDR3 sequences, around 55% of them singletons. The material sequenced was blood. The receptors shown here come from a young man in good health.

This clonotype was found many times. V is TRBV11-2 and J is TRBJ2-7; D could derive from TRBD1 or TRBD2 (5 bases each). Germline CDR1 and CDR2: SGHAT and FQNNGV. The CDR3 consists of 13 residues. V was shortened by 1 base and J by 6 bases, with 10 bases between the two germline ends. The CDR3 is CASSLGAGTEQYF. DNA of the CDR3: TGTGCCAGCAGCTTAGGAGCTGGGACCGAGCAGTACTTC.

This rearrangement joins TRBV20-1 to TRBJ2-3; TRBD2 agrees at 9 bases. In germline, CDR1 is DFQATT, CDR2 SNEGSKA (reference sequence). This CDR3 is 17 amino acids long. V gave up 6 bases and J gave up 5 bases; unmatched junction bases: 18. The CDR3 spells CSARREAGGPLVDTQYF. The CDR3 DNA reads TGCAGTGCCAGAAGGGAGGCGGGGGGGCCGTTAGTAGATACGCAGTATTTT.

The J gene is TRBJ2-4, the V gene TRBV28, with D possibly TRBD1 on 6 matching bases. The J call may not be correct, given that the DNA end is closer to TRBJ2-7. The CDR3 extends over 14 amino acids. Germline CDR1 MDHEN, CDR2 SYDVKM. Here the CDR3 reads CASKPLQGIYEQYF. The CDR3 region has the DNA TGTGCCAGCAAGCCCCTGCAGGGGATCTACGAGCAGTACTTC.

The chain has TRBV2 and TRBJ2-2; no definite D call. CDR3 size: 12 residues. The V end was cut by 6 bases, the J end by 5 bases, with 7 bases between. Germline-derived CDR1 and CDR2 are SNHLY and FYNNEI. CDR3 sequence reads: CASSPVTGELFF. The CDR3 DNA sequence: TGTGCCAGCAGCCCCGTGACCGGGGAGCTGTTTTTT. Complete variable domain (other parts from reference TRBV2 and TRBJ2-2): EPEVTQTPSHQVTQMGQEVILRCVPISNHLYFYWYRQILGQKVEFLVSFYNNEISEKSEIFDDQFSVERPDGSNFTLKIRSTKLEDSAMYFCASSPVTGELFFGEGSRLTVL.

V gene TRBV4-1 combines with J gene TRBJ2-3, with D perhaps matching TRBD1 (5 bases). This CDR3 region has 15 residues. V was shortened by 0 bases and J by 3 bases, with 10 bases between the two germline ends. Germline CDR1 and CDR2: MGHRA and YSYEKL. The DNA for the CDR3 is TGCGCCAGCAGCCAAGATCCACCAGGGACAGATACGCAGTATTTT. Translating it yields CASSQDPPGTDTQYF.

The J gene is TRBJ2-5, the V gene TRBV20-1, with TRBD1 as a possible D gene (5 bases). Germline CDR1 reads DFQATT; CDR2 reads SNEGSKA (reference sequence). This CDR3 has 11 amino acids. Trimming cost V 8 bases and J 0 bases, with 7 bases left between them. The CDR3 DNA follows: TGCAGTCCAGGGTACCAAGAGACCCAGTACTTC. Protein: CSPGYQETQYF.

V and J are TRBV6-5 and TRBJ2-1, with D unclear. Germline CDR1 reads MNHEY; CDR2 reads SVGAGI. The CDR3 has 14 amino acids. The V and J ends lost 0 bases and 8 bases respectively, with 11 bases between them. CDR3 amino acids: CASSYSRTVHEQFF. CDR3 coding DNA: TGTGCCAGCAGTTACTCAAGGACGGTGCATGAGCAGTTCTTC.

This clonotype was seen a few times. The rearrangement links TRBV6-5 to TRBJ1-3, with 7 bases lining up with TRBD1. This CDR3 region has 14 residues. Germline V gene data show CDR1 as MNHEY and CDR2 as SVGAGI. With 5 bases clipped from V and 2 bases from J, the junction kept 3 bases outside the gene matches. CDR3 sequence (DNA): TGTGCCAGCAGTCCGCAGGGGGCTGGAAACACCATATATTTT. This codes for CASSPQGAGNTIYF.

As DNA, the CDR3 is TGCAGTGCTAGAGGGGGACTCTCGAACACTGAAGCTTTCTTT. Amino acid sequence: CSARGGLSNTEAFF. V gene TRBV20-1 combines with J gene TRBJ1-1; D is possibly TRBD1 (5 bases). CDR3 length equals 14 residues. Trimming removed 1 base at V and 1 base at J, with 10 bases between. CDR1 is DFQATT, CDR2 SNEGSKA, per germline (reference sequence).

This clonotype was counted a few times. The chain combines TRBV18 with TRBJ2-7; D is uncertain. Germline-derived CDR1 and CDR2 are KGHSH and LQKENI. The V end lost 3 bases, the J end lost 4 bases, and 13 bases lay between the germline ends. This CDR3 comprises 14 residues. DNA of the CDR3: TGTGCCAGCTCACCCAACCTACTTGAATACGAGCAGTACTTC. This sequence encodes CASSPNLLEYEQYF.

For the CDR3, the DNA is TGTGCCAGCAGCTTGGCCGGGCCATCGCGTTACAATGAGCAGTTCTTC. The encoded protein is CASSLAGPSRYNEQFF. This chain links TRBV5-6 with TRBJ2-1; D remains ambiguous. V was cut by 0 bases and J by 4 bases, with 14 bases left in between. Germline lookup yields CDR1 SGHDT and CDR2 YYEEEE. The CDR3 has 16 amino acids. The full variable domain, rest sourced from reference TRBV5-6 and TRBJ2-1, is DAGVTQSPTHLIKTRGQQVTLRCSPKSGHDTVSWYQQALGQGPQFIFQYYEEEERQRGNFPDRFSGHQFPNYSSELNVNALLLGDSALYLCASSLAGPSRYNEQFFGPGTRLTVL.

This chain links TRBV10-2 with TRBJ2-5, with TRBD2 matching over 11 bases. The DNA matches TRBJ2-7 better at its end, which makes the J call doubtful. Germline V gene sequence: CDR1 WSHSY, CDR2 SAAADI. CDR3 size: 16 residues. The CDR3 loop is CASRRATSGSSHEQYF. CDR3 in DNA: TGCGCCAGCAGGCGAGCAACTAGCGGGAGTTCCCACGAGCAGTACTTC.

CDR3 region: CRGALDRETQYF. The CDR3 coding sequence is TGCAGAGGGGCGTTGGATCGGGAGACCCAGTACTTC. This chain links TRBV20-1 with TRBJ2-5; possibly TRBD1 for D (5 bases). The CDR3 loop spans 12 amino acids. Per germline, CDR1 DFQATT and CDR2 SNEGSKA (reference sequence).

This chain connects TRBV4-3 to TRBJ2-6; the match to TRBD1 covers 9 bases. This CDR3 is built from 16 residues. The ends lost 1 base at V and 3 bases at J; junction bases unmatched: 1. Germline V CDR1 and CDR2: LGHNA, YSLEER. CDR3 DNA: TGCGCCAGCAGCCAAGGGACAGGGGATGGGGCCAACGTCCTGACTTTC. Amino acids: CASSQGTGDGANVLTF.

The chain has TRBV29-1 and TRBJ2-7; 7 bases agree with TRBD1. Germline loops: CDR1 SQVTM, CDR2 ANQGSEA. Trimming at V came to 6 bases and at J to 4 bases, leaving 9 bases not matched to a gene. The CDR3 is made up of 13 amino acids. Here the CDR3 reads CSVGTGVGYEQYF. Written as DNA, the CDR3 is TGCAGCGTGGGTACAGGGGTAGGTTACGAGCAGTACTTC.

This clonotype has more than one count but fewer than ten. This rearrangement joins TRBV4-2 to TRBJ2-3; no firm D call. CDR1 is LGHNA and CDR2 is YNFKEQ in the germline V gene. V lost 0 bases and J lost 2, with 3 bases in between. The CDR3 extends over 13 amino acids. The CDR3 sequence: CASSQDNTDTQYF. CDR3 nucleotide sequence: TGTGCCAGCAGCCAAGATAACACAGATACGCAGTATTTT.

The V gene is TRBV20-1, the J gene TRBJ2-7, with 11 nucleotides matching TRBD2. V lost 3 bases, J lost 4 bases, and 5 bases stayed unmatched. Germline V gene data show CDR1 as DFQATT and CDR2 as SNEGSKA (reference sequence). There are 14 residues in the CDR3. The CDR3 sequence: CSASRLAGFYEQYF. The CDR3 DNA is TGCAGTGCTAGCAGACTAGCGGGGTTTTACGAGCAGTACTTC.

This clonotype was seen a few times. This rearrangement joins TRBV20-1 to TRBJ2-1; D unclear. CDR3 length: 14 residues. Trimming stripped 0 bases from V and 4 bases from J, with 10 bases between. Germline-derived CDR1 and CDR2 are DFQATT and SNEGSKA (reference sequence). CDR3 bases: TGCAGTGCTAGAGAAAGGGCTGGTTACAATGAGCAGTTCTTC. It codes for CSARERAGYNEQFF.

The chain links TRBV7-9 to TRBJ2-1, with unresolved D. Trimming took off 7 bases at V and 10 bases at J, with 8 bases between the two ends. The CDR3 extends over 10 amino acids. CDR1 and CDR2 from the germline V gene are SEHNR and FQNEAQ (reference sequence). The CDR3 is CASNTVEQFF. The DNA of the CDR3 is TGTGCCAGCAACACAGTAGAGCAGTTCTTC.

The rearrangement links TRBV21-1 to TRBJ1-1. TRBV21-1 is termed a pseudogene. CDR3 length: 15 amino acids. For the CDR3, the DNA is TGTGCCAGCAGCAAAGGGGAAGGCGAGAACACTGAAGCTTTCTTT. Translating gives CASSKGEGENTEAFF.

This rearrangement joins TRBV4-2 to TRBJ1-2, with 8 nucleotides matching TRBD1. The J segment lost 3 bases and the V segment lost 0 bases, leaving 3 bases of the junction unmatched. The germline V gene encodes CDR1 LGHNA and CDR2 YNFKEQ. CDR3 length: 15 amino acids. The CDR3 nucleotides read TGTGCCAGCAGCCAAGATCCGGGACAGGACTATGGCTACACCTTC. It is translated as CASSQDPGQDYGYTF.